This is a list of T cell receptor beta chains from one sample in a study of neurological immune-mediated disorders. From the 5' RACE reads, TCRdb called clonotypes with MiXCR, one entry per CDR3 protein. The repertoire holds about 66,000 distinct CDR3 sequences, with roughly 3.9% as singletons. Sequenced material: PBMCs. The receptor source for this set is a man aged 25 to 40 with multiple sclerosis. The conserved cysteine and the conserved F or W are not part of the CDR3 here. The order of the fields is J gene, V gene, CDR3 protein.

TRBJ2-3,TRBV6-5,ASSYEGAHIDTQY
TRBJ2-7,TRBV5-1,ASSFGNEQY
TRBJ1-5,TRBV12-3/TRBV12-4,ASSLQGLQPQN
TRBJ1-6,TRBV5-4,ASSYDRGRSPLN
TRBJ2-2,TRBV6-6,ASSSPLMDRGRVTGELF
TRBJ2-1,TRBV2,AIRMAYNEQF
TRBJ2-7,TRBV10-3,AISDRGAPYEQY
TRBJ1-2,TRBV7-9,ASSPSGQGLDYT
TRBJ1-4,TRBV20-1,SARDTGGPGEKLF
TRBJ2-1,TRBV20-1,SAEQGEQF
TRBJ2-3,TRBV12-3/TRBV12-4,ASSFLAGGNTDTQY
TRBJ1-6,TRBV27,ASRKQGRSDNSPLN
TRBJ1-4,TRBV15,ATSRDSWTNEKLF
TRBJ2-7,TRBV9,ASSPGGSGYEQY
TRBJ1-2,TRBV5-1,ASSLGTAPRDYGYT
TRBJ1-6,TRBV27,ASSLNRPRGGSYNSPLH
TRBJ1-1,TRBV6-6,ASSYGKGQGASPEAF
TRBJ1-5,TRBV7-8,ASRLGSQNQPQH
TRBJ1-1,TRBV24-1,ATSDSGGTEAF
TRBJ1-2,TRBV4-2,ASSQGQTHNYGYT
TRBJ1-2,TRBV4-1,ASSPLMVGGKDGYT
TRBJ2-3,TRBV7-2,ASSLTGSTDTQY
TRBJ1-6,TRBV10-3,AISESHVSYNSPLH
TRBJ2-3,TRBV12-3/TRBV12-4,ASSPSSGGRDTQY
TRBJ2-7,TRBV4-2,ASSQLGQAQEQY
TRBJ2-5,TRBV11-2,ASSVTSGGSETQY
TRBJ2-1,TRBV5-1,ASSLASGGTPGEQF
TRBJ1-6,TRBV5-5,ASILRQGWNSPLH
TRBJ1-1,TRBV5-1,AVRDGPMNTEAF
TRBJ2-7,TRBV5-1,ASSSEGVSYEQY
TRBJ2-7,TRBV2,ASRTGQGYSYEQY
TRBJ2-5,TRBV12-3/TRBV12-4,ASSTTGGETQY
TRBJ2-2,TRBV6-6,ASSYSSGTSSGELF
TRBJ1-1,TRBV3-1,ASSRIRGTEAF
TRBJ1-1,TRBV20-1,SALPGGRITEAF
TRBJ2-1,TRBV7-2,ASSLAPTHRGVPRMF
TRBJ2-1,TRBV4-3,ASSQGKMTYNEQF
TRBJ2-2,TRBV3-1,ASSQGGANTGELF
TRBJ2-6,TRBV20-1,SAHIVGSGANVLT
TRBJ1-2,TRBV27,ASSLDRGGYYGYT
TRBJ2-2,TRBV5-1,ASLPSLTGADTGELF
TRBJ2-3,TRBV20-1,SARDLTSGGTDTQY
TRBJ2-5,TRBV6-6,ASRRGLAAETQY
TRBJ1-2,TRBV5-1,ASSLDLGPRNYGYT
TRBJ1-5,TRBV6-5,ASSRRASNQPQN
TRBJ2-2,TRBV9,ASSVARLAGELF
TRBJ2-7,TRBV7-2,ASSSKRGYEQY
TRBJ2-7,TRBV12-3/TRBV12-4,ASSSKGLDRG
TRBJ2-4,TRBV18,ASSPGLAKNIQY
TRBJ1-1,TRBV3-1,ASSLRGPNTEAF
TRBJ2-7,TRBV6-5,ASSGGGEQY
TRBJ2-5,TRBV28,ASSMTRIQKETQY
TRBJ2-5,TRBV2,ASRGSGGPQETQY
TRBJ2-3,TRBV3-1,ASSPNPVSTDTQY
TRBJ2-1,TRBV7-2,ASSLTWASYNEQF